Listed here are 11 T cell receptor beta chains from one sample, sequenced in a study of identical twins. MiXCR was run by TCRdb on the 5' RACE reads, yielding one entry per CDR3 protein. The sample lists about 210,000 distinct CDR3 sequences, 9.4% seen once, with over 4.5% in the top ten. Sequencing was performed on memory (CD45RO+) T cells sorted from blood. These receptor sequences come from a woman under 30 in good health.

This clonotype was recorded many times. The rearrangement uses TRBV29-1 and TRBJ1-1; D is possibly TRBD1 (5 bases). CDR1 and CDR2 (germline): SQVTM, ANQGSEA. The CDR3 extends over 13 amino acids. V lost 4 bases and J 0 bases, leaving 9 bases between the germline ends. CDR3 in amino acids: CSVVRGLNTEAFF. The CDR3 nucleotides read TGCAGCGTTGTTCGGGGACTGAACACTGAAGCTTTCTTT.

There are a few counts of this clonotype. The genes are TRBV3-1 and TRBJ2-1; D gene uncertain. Trimming removed 5 bases from V and 11 bases from J, with 22 bases in between. The CDR3 has 15 amino acids. The germline CDR1 and CDR2 sequences are LGHDT and YNNKEL (reference sequence). The CDR3 sequence is CASSGANQPTIKQFF. DNA for the CDR3: TGTGCCAGCAGCGGCGCCAACCAGCCAACAATCAAGCAGTTCTTC.

This clonotype was detected a few times. The genes are TRBV5-6 and TRBJ2-7; 11 nucleotides agree with TRBD2. The CDR3 is made up of 14 amino acids. Germline-derived CDR1 and CDR2 are SGHDT and YYEEEE. Trimming removed 4 bases from V and 6 bases from J; junction bases left unmatched: 6. CDR3 sequence (DNA): TGTGCCAGCAGCCTACGTAGCGGGGGGGGCGAGCAGTACTTC. It encodes CASSLRSGGGEQYF.

This clonotype was counted only a few times. The CDR3 DNA sequence: TGTGCCAGCACTCTATTTAGCGCTCCCTACAATGAGCAGTTCTTC. Protein: CASTLFSAPYNEQFF. The rearrangement uses TRBV27 and TRBJ2-1, with D perhaps TRBD2 (5 bases). Trimming took off 7 bases at V and 2 bases at J, with 15 bases between the two ends. CDR1 and CDR2 from the germline V gene are MNHEY and SMNVEV (reference sequence). The CDR3 consists of 15 residues.

The chain links TRBV9 to TRBJ2-1, with a weak D call TRBD2 (6 bases). The germline CDR1 and CDR2 sequences are SGDLS and YYNGEE. V lost 3 bases to trimming and J lost 1 base, with 8 bases between them. The CDR3 loop spans 14 amino acids. The CDR3 region has the DNA TGTGCCAGCAGCGCGACTAGTTCCTACAATGAGCAGTTCTTC. Translation gives CASSATSSYNEQFF.

Concerning this clonotype itself: At one end, the junction sequence differs from germline, possibly due to a read error. The CDR3, as DNA: TGCAGTGCTAGTGTCACCCGGGGCAGCCTGAGCCCAGATACGCTGTATTTT. Amino acids: CSASVTRGSLSPDTLYF. V usage is TRBV20-1 and J usage is TRBJ2-3, with D possibly being TRBD1 or TRBD2 (5 bases each). The CDR3 spans 17 residues. The germline CDR1 and CDR2 sequences are DFQATT and SNEGSKA (reference sequence).

The chain uses TRBV10-2 and TRBJ1-1; D is unresolved. The CDR3 totals 11 residues. Germline assignment: CDR1 WSHSY and CDR2 SAAADI. Trimming pared 3 bases from V and 11 bases from J, leaving 10 bases between. This CDR3 is CASSDSGRAFF. The CDR3 DNA sequence: TGCGCCAGCAGTGACAGCGGTCGGGCTTTCTTT.

This clonotype has only a few counts. The gene calls are TRBV3-1 and TRBJ2-3, with unresolved D. Trimming removed 5 bases at V and 0 bases at J, with 12 bases between. The CDR3 is 15 residues long. Germline V gene lookup returns CDR1 LGHDT and CDR2 YNNKEL (reference sequence). The CDR3 sequence: CASSSRTTSTDTQYF. The DNA of the CDR3 is TGTGCCAGCAGCTCCCGGACGACTAGCACAGATACGCAGTATTTT.

This clonotype was counted many times. The gene calls are TRBV7-6 and TRBJ1-3; TRBD1 agrees at 10 bases. The CDR3 has 18 amino acids. The germline V gene encodes CDR1 SGHVS and CDR2 FNYEAQ. V trimming: 5 bases; J trimming: 0 bases; junction bases outside the gene matches: 10. The CDR3 sequence is CASSPGQGLLSSGNTIYF. Written as DNA, the CDR3 is TGTGCCAGCAGCCCGGGACAGGGGCTCCTAAGCTCTGGAAACACCATATATTTT.

This clonotype has ten or more counts. The chain uses TRBV20-1 and TRBJ1-5; a weak D match, TRBD1 (6 bases). From germline, CDR1 is DFQATT and CDR2 SNEGSKA (reference sequence). The CDR3 loop spans 15 amino acids. Trimming removed 3 bases from V and 0 bases from J, with 12 bases in between. The CDR3 protein is CSASEGGYSNQPQHF. The CDR3 nucleotides read TGCAGTGCTAGTGAGGGGGGGTATAGCAATCAGCCCCAGCATTTT.

The V and J genes are TRBV5-1 and TRBJ2-1; weak D call: TRBD1 (5 bases). Germline-derived CDR1 and CDR2 are SGHRS and YFSETQ. The CDR3 runs to 13 residues. Trimming stripped 2 bases from V and 5 bases from J, with 8 bases between. The CDR3 spells CASSFDSDNEQFF. The CDR3 DNA reads TGCGCCAGCAGCTTTGACAGCGACAATGAGCAGTTCTTC.